This T cell receptor beta chain was recorded in a study of blood T cell repertoires in COVID-19 (dated by TCRdb to the early 2020s). Background for the entire study: Samples from collaborators originated in the United States, Italy and Spain and spanned both the acute and convalescent phases of COVID-19. HLA class I and class II types, where available, came from metadata supplied by the sample provider rather than from assay-based typing. A freely available public database, intended as a resource for researchers studying the immune response to SARS-CoV-2, is where the repertoires were released. Nearly every sample came with metadata listing a de-identified subject ID, COVID-19 status, age in years and sex. The material from the prospective study consisted of cDNA or gDNA derived from T cells, B-cell-depleted T cells, or PBMCs. Deeply sampled blood TCRbeta repertoires from subjects exposed to, actively infected with, or recovered from COVID-19 were included in the dataset. Samples came from the ongoing ImmuneRACE study (first 160 participants) plus 1,254 subjects from 6 global collaborators. The study at large found these results: How much clinical and demographic metadata was included differed by source and by participant, and the metadata was provided uncurated.

Participants in the prospective study were enrolled through a virtual design, were aged roughly 18 to 100 years, and lived in approximately 25 United States geographic areas. In the prospective study, cohorts were assigned on the basis of participant-reported clinical history obtained from a screening survey and a study questionnaire. ImmuneRACE Cohort 3 recovered participants were defined by two consecutive negative NP/OP PCR tests, healthcare professional clearance, or symptom resolution. In the prospective study, mobile phlebotomists collected whole blood, serum and a nasopharyngeal or oropharyngeal swab from each participant. Additional blood draws and questionnaires over a 2-month period could optionally be provided by prospective study participants. Prospective study blood samples were shipped either frozen or at room temperature before DNA extraction. About this clone itself: The antigen it binds to is not known. No qualities accompany the bases; no much larger clone lies one base away.

Germline trimming: 6 bases from V, 1 base from J; junction bases outside gene matches: 4. CDR1 and CDR2 are drawn from the germline V gene: KGHSH, LQKENI. From its cysteine to its phenylalanine, the CDR3 spans 16 amino acids. The entry retains the CDR3 DNA only, 48 bases that are in frame from base 1. TCRbeta CDR3 regions were amplified from genomic DNA by means of the immunoSEQ Assay, a bias-controlled multiplex PCR. The published analysis was carried out like this. Nucleated cell counts per sample were estimated from amplification of reference gene primers within the assay. Sequence reads were collapsed and filtered to measure the absolute abundance of every unique TCRbeta CDR3 rearrangement. For each sample, productive Simpson clonality was calculated by taking the square root of Simpson's diversity index across productive rearrangements. This immuneACCESS table, as held by TCRdb, lists in-frame sequences with V and J called but not all clones. Of the missing ones, under half trace to an unresolved V gene in checked studies; the others have no known cause. V, J and clone size are those of that table, while D and trimming were read from the DNA. Within this sample are about 320,000 clones, with around nine tenths of them counted one time only. The ten largest clonotypes hold around 2.5% of the sample.

Sequenced input: PBMCs or T cells enriched from blood (not recorded which). The chain links TRBV18 with TRBJ2-2, with 11 middle bases fitting TRBD2. The receptor was derived from a man between 60 and 75 years old who had recovered from COVID-19. The nucleotide sequence reads as follows: TGTGCCAGCTCTCAGACTAGCGGGAAGAACACCGGGGAGCTGTTTTTT. Its protein is CASSQTSGKNTGELFF.